The entry below gives a single TCR beta chain sequence along with its context. The antigen is undetermined. TCRbeta library construction was performed incorporating unique molecular identifiers. TCRdb analysed the PCR reads with MiXCR anew, one entry per CDR3 protein. The sample records approximately 1,000,000 distinct CDR3 sequences, roughly 29% being singletons. These data are taken from a study of T-cell reconstitution after alpha-beta-depleted transplantation in children. General study results and limits: For some patients, TCRbeta diversity was high at day 60 because of recipient T cells and thymic progenitors that survived. Approximately two months post-transplant, alpha-beta T cells reportedly originated from several hundred expanded graft clones. One year post-transplant, T-cell counts and diversity were largely derived from T cells produced anew.

J lost 1 base, V lost 5 bases, and 6 bases had no gene match. Germline V gene data show CDR1 as MNHEY and CDR2 as SVGEGT. This CDR3 contains 16 residues. The chain is built from TRBV6-2 or TRBV6-3 and TRBJ2-2; 8 nucleotides match TRBD1. This specimen consisted of PBMCs, mostly from graft donor cells, obtained 360 days after TCRalphabeta/CD19-depleted stem cell transplant. The clonotype comes from a boy less than two years old who had a stem cell transplant for SCID, so the T cells may come from the graft donor. The CDR3 is CASSRAGTGNTGELFF. The CDR3 DNA sequence: TGTGCCAGCAGTCGCGCCGGGACAGGGAACACCGGGGAGCTGTTTTTT.